This record concerns one T cell receptor (beta chain) sequence. Distinct nucleotide sequences in the sample also encode this CDR3. The data stem from a study of blood T cell repertoires in COVID-19. As for the study in general: Both acute and convalescent COVID-19 samples were obtained from the United States, Italy and Spain.

Original processing methods: Amplification with reference gene primers provided the estimates of nucleated cell counts. Data came from immunoSEQ multiplex PCR; TCRdb stores just in-frame clones and leaves some out. V and J calls and clone size are as listed in that table; D and trimming were resolved from the DNA. In the table there are hundreds of thousands of clones, nearly 90% of which are singletons. The length of the CDR3 is 15 residues. Germline CDR1 and CDR2: SGHTA and FQGNSA. Trimming took 0 bases from V and 2 from J; bases not matched to a gene: 0. The sequencing input was PBMCs or T cells enriched from blood (not recorded which). This sequence was found in a woman in her twenties or thirties with acute COVID-19. The V call is TRBV7-2, the J call TRBJ2-1; 8 nucleotides match TRBD2. CDR3 nucleotide sequence: TGTGCCAGCAGCTTAGCTAGCGGGGCCTACAATGAGCAGTTCTTC. It yields the protein CASSLASGAYNEQFF.